This T cell receptor (beta chain) emerged from a study of CD8+ T cells in alopecia areata. Study in general: After 6 to 18 months of tofacitinib, follow-up continued 6 months off drug.

Treatment of the sample: oral pan-JAK inhibitor, 5-10 mg twice daily. In alopecia areata patients, both lesional scalp punch biopsies and peripheral blood were collected. The sequencing template was cDNA reverse transcribed from extracted RNA. The protocol was immunoSEQ multiplex PCR, while the TCRdb copy is restricted to in-frame clones and leaves out a portion. The table shows about 190,000 clones, with about three fifths occurring only once. This CDR3 comprises 14 residues. The J segment lost 0 bases and the V segment lost 5 bases, leaving 5 bases of the junction unmatched. Germline V gene lookup returns CDR1 SQVTM and CDR2 ANQGSEA.

The chain couples TRBV29-1 to TRBJ2-3; 7 bases fit TRBD2. This TCR was sampled from a human donor with alopecia areata. Here the sequenced sample was CD4+ T cells sorted from blood, taken at week 4, from a patient treated with tofacitinib. DNA of the CDR3: TGCAGCGTTCGAGCGGGATCTAGCACAGATACGCAGTATTTT. Amino acids: CSVRAGSSTDTQYF.